This entry lists 21 T cell receptor beta chains sequenced from one sample in a study of Graves' ophthalmopathy and Graves' hyperthyroidism. Amplification from RNA transcripts yielded the TCR beta CDR3 regions. An opening RT-PCR round employed HTBI primers and preceded a second-round multiplex PCR. MiXCR, applied by TCRdb to the multiplex PCR reads, yields one record per CDR3 protein. The data show about 700,000 distinct CDR3 sequences, roughly 39% seen once. The specimen sequenced was peripheral blood. These receptors originate from an adult man with Graves' ophthalmopathy.

This clonotype has a count of ten or more. The chain recombines TRBV10-2 with TRBJ1-3; D call uncertain. The CDR3 spans 14 residues. Looked up from germline, CDR1 is WSHSY and CDR2 is SAAADI. The V gene lost 3 bases and the J gene lost 0 bases, with 6 bases spanning the gap. Here the CDR3 reads CASSDNISGNTIYF. The CDR3 DNA reads as TGCGCCAGCAGTGACAATATCTCTGGAAACACCATATATTTT.

V is TRBV29-1 and J is TRBJ2-5, with 8 bases that match TRBD1. The CDR3 loop spans 14 amino acids. Germline V lookup: CDR1 SQVTM, CDR2 ANQGSEA. Trimming took 5 bases from V and 9 from J; bases not matched to a gene: 14. The CDR3 DNA is TGCAGCGTTAGAGACAGGGGAAGCAATCAGCCCCAGTACTTC. Its translation: CSVRDRGSNQPQYF. The full variable domain, with the rest looked up from reference TRBV29-1 and TRBJ2-5, is SAVISQKPSRDICQRGTSLTIQCQVDSQVTMMFWYRQQPGQSLTLIATANQGSEATYESGFVIDKFPISRPNLTFSTLTVSNMSPEDSSIYLCSVRDRGSNQPQYFGPGTRLLVL.

This clonotype was observed at least ten times. This chain connects TRBV20-1 to TRBJ2-7; D could derive from TRBD1 or TRBD2 (5 bases each). Germline values: CDR1 DFQATT, CDR2 SNEGSKA (reference sequence). This CDR3 is 15 amino acids long. V was clipped by 3 bases and J by 7 bases, with 22 bases between them. The CDR3 DNA reads as TGCAGTGCTAGGGGCTTCGGGACCAGAGGTGAGGAGCAGTACTTC. This codes for CSARGFGTRGEEQYF.

The rearrangement links TRBV9 to TRBJ2-5; TRBD1 matches 10 bases. Germline V lookup: CDR1 SGDLS, CDR2 YYNGEE. This CDR3 is built from 16 residues. J gave up 0 bases and V 3 bases, and 5 bases lay outside the gene matches. The CDR3 protein is CASSAGDRGYQETQYF. CDR3 DNA: TGTGCCAGCAGCGCGGGGGACAGGGGTTACCAAGAGACCCAGTACTTC.

The sample holds many counts of this clonotype. The J gene is TRBJ1-3, the V gene TRBV6-5; TRBD1 might be the D (5 bases). V was pared by 2 bases and J by 2 bases, with 7 bases between. The length of the CDR3 is 14 residues. In germline, CDR1 is MNHEY, CDR2 SVGAGI. CDR3 nucleotides: TGTGCCAGCAGTTACCGGGGCACTGGAAACACCATATATTTT. Its protein is CASSYRGTGNTIYF.

On this clonotype itself: This may be a read error, as it is one base from a much larger clone. The rearrangement uses TRBV20-1 and TRBJ2-7; possibly TRBD2 for D (5 bases). Germline values: CDR1 DFQATT, CDR2 SNEGSKA (reference sequence). Trimming shortened V by 0 bases and J by 0 bases, and 12 bases separated the two germline ends. The CDR3 length is 15 residues. CDR3: CSARDRGSSSYEQYV. The CDR3 nucleotides read TGCAGTGCTAGAGATCGGGGATCGAGCTCCTACGAGCAGTACGTC.

The chain recombines TRBV10-3 with TRBJ1-4; TRBD1 agrees at 9 bases. J was trimmed by 7 bases and V by 2 bases; bases with no gene match: 8. Germline-derived CDR1 and CDR2 are ENHRY and SYGVKD. The CDR3 is 16 residues long. CDR3 residues: CAISEPWGQGIEKLFF. CDR3 bases: TGTGCCATCAGTGAGCCCTGGGGACAGGGTATTGAAAAACTGTTTTTT.

This clonotype has just a few counts. This rearrangement joins TRBV9 to TRBJ2-2; 8 bases align to TRBD2. CDR3 length: 15 residues. CDR1 and CDR2 from the germline V gene are SGDLS and YYNGEE. V lost 0 bases and J lost 3; bases outside the gene matches: 1. CDR3 residues: CASSVAGGDTGELFF. CDR3 DNA sequence: TGTGCCAGCAGCGTAGCGGGAGGGGACACCGGGGAGCTGTTTTTT.

Ten or more counts support this clonotype. The V gene is TRBV10-3, the J gene TRBJ2-5, with D possibly called TRBD1 or TRBD2 (5 bases each). The CDR3 contains 14 residues. Germline V gene data show CDR1 as ENHRY and CDR2 as SYGVKD. Trimming shortened V by 5 bases and J by 1 base, and 11 bases separated the two germline ends. CDR3 nucleotides: TGTGCCATCAGTCCGGGGCCTGTCCAAGAGACCCAGTACTTC. It is translated as CAISPGPVQETQYF.

This clonotype was observed many times. The chain employs TRBV5-1 and TRBJ2-7; D call uncertain. There are 15 residues in the CDR3. Trimming shortened V by 0 bases and J by 6 bases, and 16 bases separated the two germline ends. The V gene's germline CDR1 is SGHRS and CDR2 YFSETQ. The CDR3 here is CASSLAGSVVSEQYF. The CDR3 bases are TGCGCCAGCAGCTTGGCCGGGTCTGTAGTGAGCGAGCAGTACTTC.

The V and J genes are TRBV12-3 or TRBV12-4 and TRBJ2-7; TRBD1 is a possible D gene (5 bases). CDR3 size: 12 residues. V lost 2 bases to trimming and J lost 5 bases, with 7 bases between them. The CDR3 reads CASSLKGHEQYF. The CDR3 DNA follows: TGTGCCAGCAGTTTAAAGGGGCACGAGCAGTACTTC.

This clonotype appeared many times. J is TRBJ1-3 and V is TRBV12-3 or TRBV12-4; D is uncertain. The CDR3 totals 13 residues. The V and J ends lost 8 bases and 0 bases respectively, with 8 bases between them. The CDR3 DNA is TGTGCCAGCGCAGTTCGCTCTGGAAACACCATATATTTT. Protein sequence: CASAVRSGNTIYF.

This clonotype appeared many times. The chain joins TRBV29-1 to TRBJ2-7; TRBD1 agrees at 7 bases. Germline V gives CDR1 SQVTM, CDR2 ANQGSEA. CDR3 length: 14 residues. Trimming took 5 bases from V and 4 from J; bases not matched to a gene: 11. Here the CDR3 DNA reads TGCAGCGTTCCCGAAGGGGGCCGCCGGTACGAGCAGTACTTC. Its protein product is CSVPEGGRRYEQYF.

This clonotype was counted only a few times. One end of the junction varies from germline; a read error may be responsible. This rearrangement joins TRBV7-2 to TRBJ1-5; D is possibly TRBD1 (5 bases). Germline V CDR1 and CDR2: SGHTA, FQGNSA. The CDR3 consists of 16 residues. Here the CDR3 reads CASSQELAQGYQPQHF. The CDR3 DNA reads TGCGCCAGCAGCCAAGAGCTAGCCCAGGGCTATCAGCCCCAGCATTTT.

This clonotype was seen repeatedly, ten times or more. The gene calls are TRBV27 and TRBJ1-6, with 7 bases matching TRBD1. Germline loops: CDR1 MNHEY, CDR2 SMNVEV (reference sequence). With V trimmed by 6 bases and J by 7 bases, 9 bases remained unmatched. This CDR3 spans 15 amino acids. CDR3 region: CASSDRQGGNSPLHF. The CDR3 DNA follows: TGTGCCAGCAGCGACCGACAGGGTGGGAATTCACCCCTCCACTTT.

The gene calls are TRBV7-2 and TRBJ2-5, with TRBD2 as a possible D gene (6 bases). Looked up from germline, CDR1 is SGHTA and CDR2 is FQGNSA. The V end lost 5 bases, the J end lost 1 base, and 17 bases lay between the germline ends. The CDR3 loop spans 16 amino acids. In nucleotides, the CDR3 is TGTGCCAGCAGCCGGGCAGGAGGAGGGCCCCAAGAGACCCAGTACTTC. It codes for CASSRAGGGPQETQYF.

This clonotype was found many times. The chain carries TRBV20-1 and TRBJ1-1; the D is unclear. The CDR3 length is 12 residues. The V end lost 2 bases, the J end lost 4 bases, and 8 bases lay between the germline ends. Germline V gene sequence: CDR1 DFQATT, CDR2 SNEGSKA (reference sequence). The CDR3 protein is CSARNTGTEAFF. Written as DNA, the CDR3 is TGCAGTGCTAGAAACACGGGCACTGAAGCTTTCTTT.

This clonotype was seen many times. The chain links TRBV29-1 to TRBJ2-2, with TRBD1 identical over 8 bases. Trimming removed 7 bases from V and 0 bases from J; junction bases left unmatched: 4. The germline CDR1 and CDR2 sequences are SQVTM and ANQGSEA. This CDR3 has 14 amino acids. CDR3: CSAGTGSNTGELFF. In DNA form, the CDR3 reads TGCAGCGCAGGGACAGGTTCGAACACCGGGGAGCTGTTTTTT.

In this sample, this clonotype turned up a few times. This chain links TRBV24-1 with TRBJ2-3, with 7 bases matching TRBD1. Germline V gives CDR1 KGHDR, CDR2 SFDVKD. This CDR3 contains 16 residues. V gave up 3 bases and J gave up 4 bases; unmatched junction bases: 9. CDR3 bases: TGTGCCACCAGTGATGGAACAGGGGAACCGCCAGATACGCAGTATTTT. It encodes CATSDGTGEPPDTQYF.

This clonotype turned up a few times. The CDR3, as DNA: TGTGCCAGCAGCCAAAGACAGGGGGCAAGTTCACCCCTCCACTTT. This gives the protein CASSQRQGASSPLHF. This rearrangement joins TRBV9 to TRBJ1-6, with 10 bases lining up with TRBD1. In germline, CDR1 is SGDLS, CDR2 YYNGEE. The length of the CDR3 is 15 residues. The V segment lost 4 bases and the J segment 9 bases; nucleotides outside the gene matches: 7.

The rearrangement uses TRBV29-1 and TRBJ1-3; TRBD1 matches 8 bases. Germline V gene sequence: CDR1 SQVTM, CDR2 ANQGSEA. The CDR3 spans 12 residues. The V gene end was trimmed by 6 bases and the J gene end by 7 bases; junction bases not matched to a gene: 5. CDR3 DNA sequence: TGCAGCGTATCACAGGGGGAGAACACCATATATTTT. Its translation is CSVSQGENTIYF.